Following are 24 T cell receptor beta chains from one sample sequenced in a study of blood T cell repertoires in COVID-19. The protocol was immunoSEQ multiplex PCR, while the TCRdb copy is restricted to in-frame clones and leaves out a portion. The sample includes more than 85,000 clones, 85% of them seen just once. The sample was peripheral blood. These receptors originate from a man in his fifties or sixties with acute or convalescent COVID-19.

This chain connects TRBV9 to TRBJ2-7; possible D gene TRBD2, 5 bases. The V gene lost 0 bases and the J gene lost 0 bases, with 10 bases spanning the gap. The V gene's germline CDR1 is SGDLS and CDR2 YYNGEE. The CDR3 sequence is 15 residues long. The CDR3 reads CASSVGRTGSYEQYF. The CDR3, as DNA: TGTGCCAGCAGCGTAGGGAGGACGGGCTCCTACGAGCAGTACTTC.

J is TRBJ2-1 and V is TRBV27, with a tentative D call TRBD1 (6 bases). The CDR3 is 19 residues long. Germline V gene sequence: CDR1 MNHEY, CDR2 SMNVEV (reference sequence). Between the trimmed V and J ends, which lost 5 bases and 4 bases, there was a span of 27 bases. The CDR3 spells CASSIDRTHLGLAYNEQFF. The CDR3 DNA follows: TGTGCCAGCAGTATAGACAGGACCCATCTAGGTTTGGCTTACAATGAGCAGTTCTTC.

The chain employs TRBV19 and TRBJ2-7; 7 bases agree with TRBD1. This CDR3 spans 16 amino acids. Trimming took 3 bases from V and 7 from J; bases not matched to a gene: 15. Germline assignment: CDR1 LNHDA and CDR2 SQIVND (reference sequence). The CDR3 here is CASSIGRTGGLAEQYF. CDR3 nucleotides: TGTGCCAGTAGTATCGGTCGGACAGGAGGATTGGCGGAGCAGTACTTC.

The chain has TRBV28 and TRBJ1-1; 8 nucleotides agree with TRBD1. V lost 4 bases to trimming and J lost 4 bases; unmatched junction nucleotides: 11. Germline CDR1 MDHEN, CDR2 SYDVKM. The CDR3 is 16 amino acids. The CDR3 protein is CASSSGQGFGSTEAFF. The CDR3 nucleotides are TGTGCCAGCAGTTCAGGACAGGGCTTTGGGAGCACTGAAGCTTTCTTT.

V is TRBV5-4 and J is TRBJ2-7, with 9 bases lining up with TRBD1. Germline CDR1 and CDR2: SGHNT and YYREEE (reference sequence). The CDR3 spans 17 residues. V was pared by 0 bases and J by 4 bases, with 11 bases of the junction left unmatched. The CDR3 DNA follows: TGTGCCAGCAGCTTGGATGGGGGTCCGGGACAGGGTTACGAGCAGTACTTC. Its protein is CASSLDGGPGQGYEQYF.

The genes are TRBV5-6 and TRBJ1-1; possible D gene TRBD1, 6 bases. CDR1 is SGHDT and CDR2 is YYEEEE in the germline V gene. V lost 4 bases and J lost 6, with 16 bases in between. CDR3 length: 14 amino acids. The CDR3 DNA reads TGTGCCAGCAGCCCCTACCTCGGACAGTCTGAAGCTTTCTTT. Protein sequence: CASSPYLGQSEAFF.

The rearrangement links TRBV28 to TRBJ2-7, with TRBD2 identical over 9 bases. Germline loops: CDR1 MDHEN, CDR2 SYDVKM. With 5 bases clipped from V and 6 bases from J, the junction kept 11 bases outside the gene matches. CDR3 size: 15 residues. DNA of the CDR3: TGTGCCAGCAGTCCTGGGGGACTAGCCCGCGGCGAGCAGTACTTC. Its protein is CASSPGGLARGEQYF.

The chain uses TRBV27 and TRBJ1-6; TRBD1 matches at 12 bases. The CDR3 length is 15 residues. V shed 5 bases, J shed 10 bases, and the junction held 6 bases outside the gene matches. Germline CDR1 reads MNHEY; CDR2 reads SMNVEV (reference sequence). CDR3 bases: TGTGCCAGCAGTACGGGACAGGGGGCCAAGTCACCCCTCCACTTT. Amino acid sequence: CASSTGQGAKSPLHF.

The chain has TRBV3-1 (or the pseudogene TRBV3-2) and TRBJ2-5; 8 bases line up with TRBD1. This CDR3 is built from 17 residues. J was trimmed by 0 bases and V by 1 base; bases with no gene match: 7. Germline V lookup: CDR1 LGHDT, CDR2 YNNKEL (reference sequence). The CDR3 DNA sequence: TGTGCCAGCAGCCAAGGTCGAGGGACAGGATACCAAGAGACCCAGTACTTC. It is translated as CASSQGRGTGYQETQYF.

The V and J genes are TRBV27 and TRBJ2-5; 9 bases agree with TRBD2. The CDR3 is 16 amino acids. V gave up 3 bases and J gave up 5 bases; unmatched junction bases: 10. Per germline, CDR1 MNHEY and CDR2 SMNVEV (reference sequence). CDR3: CASSFVAGGPGETQYF. The CDR3 coding sequence is TGTGCCAGCAGTTTCGTGGCGGGAGGGCCGGGGGAGACCCAGTACTTC.

The V and J genes are TRBV7-6 and TRBJ1-5, with D uncertain. CDR1 is SGHVS and CDR2 is FNYEAQ in the germline V gene. The V and J ends lost 1 base and 3 bases respectively, with 4 bases between them. This CDR3 spans 13 amino acids. The CDR3 DNA is TGTGCCAGCAGCTTAGGAGCCAATCAGCCCCAGCATTTT. Translated, it gives CASSLGANQPQHF.

V usage is TRBV11-2 and J usage is TRBJ2-5, with TRBD1 matching over 8 bases. Germline V gene data show CDR1 as SGHAT and CDR2 as FQNNGV. The CDR3 has 18 residues. V was clipped by 2 bases and J by 2 bases; unmatched bases: 13. The DNA of the CDR3 is TGTGCCAGCAGCTTAAGGTCTTGGGCAGGGGGCATTCAAGAGACCCAGTACTTC. Translated, it gives CASSLRSWAGGIQETQYF. The full variable domain, with the rest looked up from reference TRBV11-2 and TRBJ2-5, is EAGVAQSPRYKIIEKRQSVAFWCNPISGHATLYWYQQILGQGPKLLIQFQNNGVVDDSQLPKDRFSAERLKGVDSTLKIQPAKLEDSAVYLCASSLRSWAGGIQETQYFGPGTRLLVL.

This clone has just a few counts. The chain employs TRBV19 and TRBJ1-1; 7 bases map to TRBD1. The CDR3 consists of 13 residues. Germline V CDR1 and CDR2: LNHDA, SQIVND (reference sequence). V shed 7 bases, J shed 3 bases, and the junction held 5 bases outside the gene matches. The CDR3 is CASTLDRDTEAFF. For the CDR3, the DNA is TGTGCCAGTACCCTCGACAGGGACACTGAAGCTTTCTTT.

The rearrangement links TRBV15 to TRBJ1-4; D is ambiguous. V was clipped by 0 bases and J by 1 base, with 6 bases between them. Germline CDR1 and CDR2: LNHNV and YYDKDF (reference sequence). CDR3 length: 15 residues. CDR3 residues: CATSRESRTNEKLFF. The CDR3 DNA sequence: TGTGCCACCAGCAGAGAGAGTAGAACTAATGAAAAACTGTTTTTT.

The rearrangement joins TRBV18 to TRBJ2-1, with a possible D match to TRBD1 (6 bases). Looked up from germline, CDR1 is KGHSH and CDR2 is LQKENI. This CDR3 contains 13 residues. In nucleotides, the CDR3 is TGTGCTACAGGGAGTGGCTCCTACAATGAGCAGTTCTTC. It encodes CATGSGSYNEQFF.

The rearrangement links TRBV11-2 to TRBJ1-4; 7 bases match TRBD1. Germline CDR1 SGHAT, CDR2 FQNNGV. There are 18 residues in the CDR3. Trimming removed 0 bases from V and 8 bases from J; junction bases left unmatched: 15. The CDR3 nucleotides are TGTGCCAGCAGCTTAGATCGTCTGAGTGGGCAGGGGGGAGAAAAACTGTTTTTT. Residues: CASSLDRLSGQGGEKLFF. Based on the CDR3 plus reference TRBV11-2 and TRBJ1-4, the full variable domain is EAGVAQSPRYKIIEKRQSVAFWCNPISGHATLYWYQQILGQGPKLLIQFQNNGVVDDSQLPKDRFSAERLKGVDSTLKIQPAKLEDSAVYLCASSLDRLSGQGGEKLFFGSGTQLSVL.

This chain links TRBV6-2 or TRBV6-3 with TRBJ1-3; tentatively, D is TRBD1 (6 bases). The CDR3 contains 15 residues. V was pared by 2 bases and J by 9 bases, with 17 bases between. Germline-derived CDR1 and CDR2 are MNHEY and SVGEGT. CDR3 sequence (DNA): TGTGCCAGCAGTTACACAGGGCCACACCGGGGCACCATATATTTT. Its translation is CASSYTGPHRGTIYF.

The J gene is TRBJ1-4, the V gene TRBV6-1; TRBD1 is a possible D gene (5 bases). This CDR3 has 16 amino acids. Trimming removed 6 bases at V and 8 bases at J, with 22 bases between. Germline V gene sequence: CDR1 MNHNS, CDR2 SASEGT. CDR3 protein: CASSERFGGGGEKLFF. Written as DNA, the CDR3 is TGTGCCAGCAGCGAACGATTTGGGGGAGGCGGGGAAAAACTGTTTTTT.

The V gene is TRBV11-2, the J gene TRBJ1-5; 7 bases line up with TRBD1. The V gene's germline CDR1 is SGHAT and CDR2 FQNNGV. V trimming: 1 base; J trimming: 5 bases; junction bases outside the gene matches: 5. This CDR3 region has 15 residues. The CDR3 DNA reads TGTGCCAGCAGCTTAGGAGGGGGCGGGCATCAGCCCCAGCATTTT. Translated, it gives CASSLGGGGHQPQHF.

This chain links TRBV27 with TRBJ2-7; 8 nucleotides agree with TRBD2. Per the germline V gene, CDR1 is MNHEY and CDR2 is SMNVEV (reference sequence). The CDR3 runs 13 residues. With V trimmed by 8 bases and J by 2 bases, 5 bases remained unmatched. DNA for the CDR3: TGTGCCAGCCGGGGGGGGGCCACCTACGAGCAGTACTTC. Translation: CASRGGATYEQYF.

The chain has TRBV27 and TRBJ2-2, with 10 bases aligning to TRBD2. CDR1 MNHEY and CDR2 SMNVEV come from the germline V gene (reference sequence). Germline trimming cut 5 bases from V and 4 bases from J; bases unmatched to any gene: 7. The CDR3 has 16 amino acids. CDR3: CASSTGTSEGTGELFF. The CDR3 DNA is TGTGCCAGCAGTACCGGGACTAGCGAAGGCACCGGGGAGCTGTTTTTT.

The chain joins TRBV5-6 to TRBJ2-5; TRBD1 aligns across 8 bases. V gave up 2 bases and J gave up 5 bases; unmatched junction bases: 5. This CDR3 spans 14 amino acids. From germline, CDR1 is SGHDT and CDR2 YYEEEE. DNA for the CDR3: TGTGCCAGCAGCTTTGACAGGGGAATTGAGACCCAGTACTTC. Translating it yields CASSFDRGIETQYF.

V gene TRBV10-2 combines with J gene TRBJ2-7; TRBD2 is a possible D gene (6 bases). The CDR3 is 12 residues long. The germline CDR1 and CDR2 sequences are WSHSY and SAAADI. The ends were cut back, 10 bases at V and 4 bases at J, with 14 bases in the middle. This chain's CDR3 is CATAAGAYEQYF. The CDR3 nucleotides are TGCGCCACTGCAGCGGGTGCTTACGAGCAGTACTTC.

The V call is TRBV27, the J call TRBJ2-7; D possibly corresponds to TRBD2 (6 bases). Germline loops: CDR1 MNHEY, CDR2 SMNVEV (reference sequence). V lost 10 bases and J 7 bases, leaving 23 bases between the germline ends. This CDR3 has 14 amino acids. CDR3 coding DNA: TGTGCCACCTCAGAACGGGACTTGGCGGGAGAGCAGTACTTC. It translates to CATSERDLAGEQYF.